The clone carrying this TCR beta chain was recorded many times. Trimming at V came to 0 bases and at J to 1 base, leaving 2 bases not matched to a gene. The CDR3 is 15 residues long. The V gene's germline CDR1 is SGDLS and CDR2 YYNGEE. The sample originates from a study of patients and donors after allogeneic stem cell transplantation. One entry per CDR3 protein results from TCRdb running MiXCR on the RT-PCR reads. Of more than 75,000 distinct CDR3 sequences listed, roughly 5.1% were seen once; the top ten hold 2% to 3%. The genes are TRBV9 and TRBJ2-3, with 7 bases matching TRBD2. The source is a human donor who was either an allogeneic HSCT recipient or a stem cell or donor lymphocyte infusion donor (not recorded which). It is not recorded whose cells these are; they may come from a transplant donor. Material for sequencing was blood, either unsorted or a sorted T cell fraction (not recorded which). The DNA of the CDR3 is TGTGCCAGCAGCGTAGATGCGGGGGGCACAGATACGCAGTATTTT. Amino acids: CASSVDAGGTDTQYF.